This T cell receptor beta chain was sequenced during a study of naive and memory T cell subsets. The ends lost 4 bases at V and 4 bases at J; junction bases unmatched: 12. The CDR3 sequence is 18 residues long. The germline V gene has CDR1 ENHRY and CDR2 SYGVKD. TCR cDNA received a 3' ligated oligonucleotide that carried a UMI. Unsorted total RNA, about 1 to 1000 ng, was DNase treated before reverse transcription. Amplification of ligated cDNA took four PCR rounds with SP2 and nested alpha and beta constant primers. TCRdb processed the 5' RACE reads anew with MiXCR; each CDR3 protein has one entry. This table holds more than 45,000 distinct CDR3 sequences, approximately 6.6% found once.

The clonotype comes from a male donor in good health. The chain joins TRBV10-3 to TRBJ2-1; 11 nucleotides line up with TRBD2. Here the CDR3 reads CAISAYGVAGGQYNEQFF. CDR3 nucleotide sequence: TGTGCCATCAGTGCCTACGGGGTAGCGGGGGGGCAATACAATGAGCAGTTCTTC.